Reported below is one TCR beta chain. The germline gives CDR1 LNHNV, CDR2 YYDKDF (reference sequence). The V end was cut by 5 bases, the J end by 1 base, with 9 bases between. The CDR3 spans 14 residues. TCRdb recomputed calls from the 5' RACE reads with MiXCR, one row per CDR3 protein. The sample consists of hundreds of thousands of distinct CDR3 sequences, roughly 6.1% of them appearing once. This record comes from a study of T cells after yellow fever vaccination. V and J are TRBV15 and TRBJ1-5; D possibly corresponds to TRBD1 (5 bases). This TCR was recovered from a man aged 25-45 years who received the YFV17D yellow fever vaccine. Sample: PBMCs, taken 5 days after the yellow fever booster vaccination. The CDR3 region has the DNA TGTGCCACCAGCGTTAGGGGCAGCAATCAGCCCCAGCATTTT. This gives the protein CATSVRGSNQPQHF.